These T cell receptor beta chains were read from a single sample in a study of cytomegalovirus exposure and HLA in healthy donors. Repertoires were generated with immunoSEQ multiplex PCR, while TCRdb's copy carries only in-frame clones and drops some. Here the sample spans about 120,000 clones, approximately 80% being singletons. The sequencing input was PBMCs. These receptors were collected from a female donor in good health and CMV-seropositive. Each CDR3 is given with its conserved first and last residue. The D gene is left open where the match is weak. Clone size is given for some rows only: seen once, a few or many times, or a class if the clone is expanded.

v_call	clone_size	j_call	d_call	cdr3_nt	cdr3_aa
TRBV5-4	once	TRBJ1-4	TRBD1	TGTGCCAGCAGCTTGCAGGGGGGCACTAATGAAAAACTGTTTTTT	CASSLQGGTNEKLFF
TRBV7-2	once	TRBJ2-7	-	TGTGCCAGCAGCTTAGCGCCAGGGACCTACGAGCAGTACTTC	CASSLAPGTYEQYF
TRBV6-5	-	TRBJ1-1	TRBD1	TGTGCCAGCCAATCAGACAGGGGTGAAGCTTTCTTT	CASQSDRGEAFF
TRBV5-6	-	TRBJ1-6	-	TGTGCCAGCAGCTCGGGACTTTTGGTATCACCCCTCCACTTT	CASSSGLLVSPLHF
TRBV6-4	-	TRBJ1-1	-	TGTGCCAGCAGTGACCAGGGGCAGGAAACTGAAGCTTTCTTT	CASSDQGQETEAFF
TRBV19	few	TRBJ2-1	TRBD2	TGTGCCAGTAGTATTTCTAGCGGGGGGGCCTCTGAGCAGTTCTTC	CASSISSGGASEQFF
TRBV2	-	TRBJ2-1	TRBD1	TGTGCCAGCAGTCCCGACAGGGTCGATGAGCAGTTCTTC	CASSPDRVDEQFF
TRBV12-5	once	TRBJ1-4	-	TGTGCTAGTGGTTTGGTACGAACAGGTGGCGTATTAAATGCAACTAATGAAAAACTGTTTTTT	CASGLVRTGGVLNATNEKLFF
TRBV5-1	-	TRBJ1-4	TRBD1	TGCGCCAGCAGGTCCCGGACAGGGGGCAATGAAAAACTGTTTTTT	CASRSRTGGNEKLFF
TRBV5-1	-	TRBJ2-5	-	TGCGCCAGCAGTCCCCAGGGCCAAGAGACCCAGTACTTC	CASSPQGQETQYF
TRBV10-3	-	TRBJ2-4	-	TGTGCCATCCGAGACAGTCTTGGCATTCAGTACTTC	CAIRDSLGIQYF
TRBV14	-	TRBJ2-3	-	TGTGCCAGCAGCCAAGTTTACCTACGATCGCGGGGAACAGATACGCAGTATTTT	CASSQVYLRSRGTDTQYF
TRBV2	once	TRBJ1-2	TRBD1	TGTGCCAGCAGTGGCGCGCCAGGGGGCTATGGCTACACCTTC	CASSGAPGGYGYTF
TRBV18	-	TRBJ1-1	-	TGTGCCAGCTCTGAGAGAACAGAGAACACTGAAGCTTTCTTT	CASSERTENTEAFF
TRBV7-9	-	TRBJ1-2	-	TGTGCCAGCAGCTTACATCGCACACAGGTCTTGGCTAACTATGGCTACACCTTC	CASSLHRTQVLANYGYTF
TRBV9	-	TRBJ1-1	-	TGTGCCAGCAGCGTAGAGGAGAGCACTGAAGCTTTCTTT	CASSVEESTEAFF
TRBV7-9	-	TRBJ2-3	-	TGTTCCAGCAGCCCAAGCACAGATACGCAGTATTTT	CSSSPSTDTQYF
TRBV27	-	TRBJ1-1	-	TGTGCCAGCAGTTTTACGGGCACTGAAGCTTTCTTT	CASSFTGTEAFF